Listed below are T cell receptor beta chains from one sample, sequenced in a study of technical replicates of blood from a handful of donors. Clones were sequenced by immunoSEQ multiplex PCR, and TCRdb holds only the in-frame ones, with some missing. The table includes approximately 70,000 clones, approximately 96% detected once. The specimen was T cells isolated from PBMCs. The receptors derive from a human donor in good health. Each CDR3 is given with its conserved first and last residue. D genes are given only for firm matches. For some rows the clone size is stated as once, few or many, or as a class when expanded; others skip it.

j_call d_call clone_size v_call cdr3_aa cdr3_nt
TRBJ2-5 - - TRBV7-9 CASSLMGLADSLETQYF TGTGCCAGCAGCTTAATGGGGCTCGCGGACAGCCTAGAGACCCAGTACTTC
TRBJ2-7 TRBD2 - TRBV9 CASSVAAGGPFYEQYF TGTGCCAGCAGCGTAGCGGCGGGAGGGCCTTTCTACGAGCAGTACTTC
TRBJ1-2 - - TRBV10-2 CASSEVGYGYTF TGCGCCAGCAGTGAAGTCGGTTATGGCTACACCTTC
TRBJ1-2 - - TRBV27 CASKGVGGRNYGYTF TGTGCCAGCAAGGGGGTGGGAGGGAGGAACTATGGCTACACCTTC
TRBJ2-3 - - TRBV6-4 CASRLPPPPSTDTQYF TGTGCCAGCAGACTACCGCCGCCCCCTAGCACAGATACGCAGTATTTT
TRBJ2-7 TRBD2 - TRBV4-2 CASSQDSGGSYEQYF TGTGCCAGCAGCCAAGATAGCGGGGGCTCCTACGAGCAGTACTTC
TRBJ2-7 TRBD1 - TRBV6-1 CASSDDIQGETYEQYF TGTGCCAGCAGTGACGATATCCAGGGGGAGACCTACGAGCAGTACTTC
TRBJ2-5 TRBD1 - TRBV28 CASSSGQQETQYF TGTGCCAGCAGCTCGGGACAGCAAGAGACCCAGTACTTC
TRBJ1-3 - - TRBV6-6 CASSFARAGNTIYF TGTGCCAGCAGTTTTGCCAGGGCCGGAAACACCATATATTTT
TRBJ2-7 - - TRBV13 CASSLFSLGSYEQYF TGTGCCAGCAGCTTGTTCTCCCTCGGGTCCTACGAGCAGTACTTC
TRBJ2-5 - - TRBV6-5 CASSYSQGLRKYF TGTGCCAGCAGTTACTCCCAGGGGCTAAGAAAGTACTTC
TRBJ1-2 TRBD1 - TRBV11-1 CASSSQDQTGSGYTF TGTGCCAGCAGCTCCCAGGACCAGACAGGGTCTGGCTACACCTTC
TRBJ2-1 TRBD2 - TRBV19 CASSIWTSGRHYNEQFF TGTGCCAGTAGTATTTGGACTAGCGGGAGACACTACAATGAGCAGTTCTTC
TRBJ1-5 TRBD1 - TRBV5-1 CASSFGTGSSQPQHF TGCGCCAGCAGCTTTGGGACAGGGAGTTCTCAGCCCCAGCATTTT
TRBJ1-1 - - TRBV7-9 CASSFRDVAFF TGTGCCAGCAGCTTCCGGGATGTGGCTTTCTTT
TRBJ2-5 TRBD1 - TRBV29-1 CSVEEWWQGVGETQYF TGCAGCGTTGAAGAATGGTGGCAGGGGGTCGGAGAGACCCAGTACTTC
TRBJ2-1 - - TRBV11-2 CASRQPGRRNEQFF TGTGCCAGCAGGCAACCGGGAAGAAGAAATGAGCAGTTCTTC
TRBJ1-3 - - TRBV5-1 CASSLVAPGNTIYF TGCGCCAGCAGCTTGGTGGCACCTGGAAACACCATATATTTT
TRBJ2-1 TRBD2 - TRBV9 CASSRGPPGLVVYEQFF TGTGCCAGCAGTCGTGGTCCGCCGGGACTAGTAGTCTATGAGCAGTTCTTC
TRBJ1-2 - few TRBV2 CASSDRGYGYTF TGTGCCAGCAGTGATCGAGGTTATGGCTACACCTTC
TRBJ2-1 - once TRBV6-5 CASSYLGESYNEQFF TGTGCCAGCAGTTACTTGGGAGAATCCTACAATGAGCAGTTCTTC
TRBJ2-7 - - TRBV6-5 CASSYGGVDYEQYF TGTGCCAGCAGTTACGGAGGGGTGGACTACGAGCAGTACTTC
TRBJ2-1 TRBD2 - TRBV11-3 CASSGGASGRVTNEQFF TGTGCCAGCAGCGGAGGGGCTAGCGGGAGAGTTACCAATGAGCAGTTCTTC
TRBJ2-2 TRBD2 - TRBV5-1 CASSLLPLAGASNTGELFF TGCGCCAGCAGCTTGCTCCCTCTAGCGGGGGCCTCGAACACCGGGGAGCTGTTTTTT
TRBJ2-7 - - TRBV27 CASSLEGFTTSYEQYF TGTGCCAGCAGTTTAGAGGGTTTCACTACCTCCTACGAGCAGTACTTC
TRBJ2-1 TRBD1 - TRBV19 CASSIRDRENEQFF TGTGCCAGTAGTATCCGGGACAGGGAAAATGAGCAGTTCTTC
TRBJ1-2 - - TRBV29-1 CSVEAGVYGYTF TGCAGCGTTGAGGCAGGGGTCTATGGCTACACCTTC
TRBJ2-7 TRBD2 - TRBV2 CASSGLAGGLGEQYF TGTGCCAGCAGTGGTCTAGCGGGAGGGCTGGGGGAGCAGTACTTC
TRBJ1-3 - - TRBV30 CAWSALNSGNTIYF TGTGCCTGGAGTGCACTGAACTCTGGAAACACCATATATTTT
TRBJ2-7 TRBD1 - TRBV6-5 CASSYRQGVPYEQYF TGTGCCAGCAGTTACCGACAGGGGGTTCCCTACGAGCAGTACTTC
TRBJ1-1 - - TRBV11-1 CASSLYREPTEAFF TGTGCCAGCAGCCTATACAGGGAACCCACTGAAGCTTTCTTT
TRBJ2-5 TRBD2 - TRBV27 CASSTTSGGVRETQYF TGTGCCAGCAGTACGACTAGCGGGGGGGTGAGAGAGACCCAGTACTTC
TRBJ2-7 - - TRBV7-8 CASSFTADNEQYF TGTGCCAGCAGCTTTACAGCAGACAACGAGCAGTACTTC
TRBJ1-5 TRBD1 - TRBV28 CASSLIHRGADQPQHF TGTGCCAGCAGTTTAATCCACAGGGGGGCTGACCAGCCCCAGCATTTT
TRBJ2-6 TRBD1 once TRBV28 CASSFQTGTGANVLTF TGTGCCAGCAGTTTCCAGACAGGGACTGGGGCCAACGTCCTGACTTTC
TRBJ2-7 - - TRBV4-1 CASSQDRTMKNEQYF TGCGCCAGCAGCCAAGATAGGACTATGAAAAACGAGCAGTACTTC
TRBJ2-2 TRBD2 - TRBV10-1 CASSPRTSGTTGELFF TGCGCCAGCAGCCCGAGGACTAGCGGGACCACCGGGGAGCTGTTTTTT
TRBJ2-7 - - TRBV19 CASSIARGSYEQYF TGTGCCAGTAGTATAGCCAGGGGCTCCTACGAGCAGTACTTC
TRBJ1-2 - - TRBV11-3 CASSSQGTYTF TGTGCCAGCAGCTCACAGGGAACCTACACCTTC
TRBJ2-4 - - TRBV6-9 CASSSPRGFTSIQYF TGTGCCAGCAGTTCCCCCCGTGGGTTCACTAGCATTCAGTACTTC
TRBJ2-5 - - TRBV15 CATSRRSGVVETQYF TGTGCCACCAGCAGGAGGTCAGGGGTTGTGGAGACCCAGTACTTC
TRBJ2-1 TRBD2 - TRBV4-1 CASSPPSGSYNEQFF TGCGCCAGCAGCCCGCCTAGCGGGAGCTACAATGAGCAGTTCTTC
TRBJ1-2 - - TRBV30 CAWDGGYGYTF TGTGCCTGGGACGGGGGCTATGGCTACACCTTC
TRBJ1-1 TRBD1 - TRBV15 CATKTGLRATEAFF TGTGCCACCAAGACAGGGCTTAGGGCCACTGAAGCTTTCTTT
TRBJ2-7 TRBD2 - TRBV7-2 CASQKYGGTYEQYF TGTGCCAGCCAAAAGTACGGGGGGACCTACGAGCAGTACTTC
TRBJ2-7 - - TRBV7-9 CASSSSRGGDEQYF TGTGCCAGCAGCTCCTCGCGGGGTGGAGACGAGCAGTACTTC
TRBJ2-3 - - TRBV6-6 CASSYSTGADTQYF TGTGCCAGCAGTTACTCCACAGGAGCAGATACGCAGTATTTT
TRBJ2-7 - - TRBV7-9 CASSSNRDTYEQYF TGTGCCAGCAGCAGTAACCGGGACACCTACGAGCAGTACTTC
TRBJ1-5 TRBD1 - TRBV19 CASSVRGLSNQPQHF TGTGCCAGTAGTGTCAGGGGGTTATCTAATCAGCCCCAGCATTTT
TRBJ2-7 - once TRBV7-9 CASSPHSSRLYEQYF TGTGCCAGCAGTCCGCATTCTAGCAGACTCTACGAGCAGTACTTC
TRBJ2-7 - - TRBV27 CASSLPLHHRSGETF TGTGCCAGCAGTTTACCACTTCATCACCGTAGCGGTGAGACCTTC
TRBJ2-1 - - TRBV5-1 CASSLVGDEQFF TGCGCCAGCAGCTTGGTCGGGGATGAGCAGTTCTTC
TRBJ1-2 - - TRBV6-1 CASSPSFVYTF TGTGCCAGCAGTCCGAGCTTCGTCTACACCTTC
TRBJ1-2 - - TRBV28 CASSLTGQALNYGYTF TGTGCCAGCAGTTTAACAGGGCAGGCCCTAAACTATGGCTACACCTTC
TRBJ2-1 - - TRBV18 CASSPRSSGRYNEQFF TGTGCCAGCTCACCACGGTCCAGCGGACGTTACAATGAGCAGTTCTTC
TRBJ1-2 TRBD1 - TRBV10-3 CAIRRDSYDRYGYTF TGTGCCATCAGGAGGGACAGCTACGACCGATATGGCTACACCTTC
TRBJ2-2 - - TRBV5-1 CASSSPTGPNNGELFF TGCGCCAGCAGCTCCCCAACAGGACCCAACAACGGGGAGCTGTTTTTT
TRBJ2-7 - - TRBV19 CASSIVGGSYEQYF TGTGCCAGTAGTATAGTCGGCGGCTCCTACGAGCAGTACTTC
TRBJ2-3 - - TRBV6-1 CASSEWASPSTDTQYF TGTGCCAGCAGTGAATGGGCCAGCCCTAGCACAGATACGCAGTATTTT
TRBJ2-6 TRBD1 - TRBV27 CASRSTGNGANVLTF TGTGCCAGCAGATCGACAGGGAATGGGGCCAACGTCCTGACTTTC